A selection of T cell receptor beta chains follows, all from one sample in a study of blood T cell repertoires in COVID-19. Produced via immunoSEQ multiplex PCR; TCRdb's table is partial and in-frame only. The repertoire has around 150,000 clones, roughly 76% of them found once; the top ten carry roughly 9%. The sample consisted of peripheral blood. These TCRs come from a woman aged 45-65 years with active or convalescent COVID-19. Both conserved end residues are part of each CDR3. A D gene is named only where the DNA matches it firmly. Size is omitted from some rows. Given values are once, few, many or a class for expanded clones.

v_call: TRBV19
d_call: TRBD2
j_call: TRBJ2-7
clone_size: once
cdr3_nt: TGTGCCAGTAGTCGAAAGACTAGCGGGAGCTCCTACGAGCAGTACTTC
cdr3_aa: CASSRKTSGSSYEQYF

v_call: TRBV18
d_call: TRBD1
j_call: TRBJ2-3
clone_size: .
cdr3_nt: TGTGCCAGCTCACCTGCCCTCGGGACAGTGGCTAGCACAGATACGCAGTATTTT
cdr3_aa: CASSPALGTVASTDTQYF

v_call: TRBV7-9
d_call: TRBD2
j_call: TRBJ2-5
clone_size: few
cdr3_nt: TGTGCCAGCAGCCCCAACCCGGGGGGGACGGAGACCCAGTACTTC
cdr3_aa: CASSPNPGGTETQYF

v_call: TRBV5-6
d_call: TRBD1
j_call: TRBJ2-1
clone_size: few
cdr3_nt: TGTGCCAGCAGCCGGACAGGGGGGGACAATGAGCAGTTCTTC
cdr3_aa: CASSRTGGDNEQFF

v_call: TRBV28
d_call: TRBD2
j_call: TRBJ2-7
clone_size: .
cdr3_nt: TGTGCCAGCAGATCCCCGAGCGGGAGACTTTACGAGCAGTACTTC
cdr3_aa: CASRSPSGRLYEQYF

v_call: TRBV23-1
d_call: TRBD2
j_call: TRBJ2-5
clone_size: .
cdr3_nt: TGCGCCAGCAGTCCCTCGGGGCGGGGGTACCAAGAGACCCAGTACTTC
cdr3_aa: CASSPSGRGYQETQYF

v_call: TRBV9
d_call: TRBD1
j_call: TRBJ1-6
clone_size: .
cdr3_nt: TGTGCCAGCAGCGCGCGAGACAGGGGGAGCTCCTATAATTCACCCCTCCACTTT
cdr3_aa: CASSARDRGSSYNSPLHF

v_call: TRBV7-2
d_call: TRBD1
j_call: TRBJ1-2
clone_size: .
cdr3_nt: TGTGCCAGCAGCTTAGGCGGAACAGGGGCTCTTGGCTACACCTTC
cdr3_aa: CASSLGGTGALGYTF

v_call: TRBV7-2
d_call: TRBD1
j_call: TRBJ2-7
clone_size: .
cdr3_nt: TGTGCCAGCAGGTCGGGACAGGGCCATACCTACGAGCAGTACTTC
cdr3_aa: CASRSGQGHTYEQYF

v_call: TRBV30
d_call: .
j_call: TRBJ2-3
clone_size: .
cdr3_nt: TGTGCCTGGAGCCGAGGGTTAGAAGCAGATACGCAGTATTTT
cdr3_aa: CAWSRGLEADTQYF

v_call: TRBV7-9
d_call: TRBD1
j_call: TRBJ2-3
clone_size: .
cdr3_nt: TGTGCCAGCAGCCGCGGACAGGGCCCAGATACGCAGTATTTT
cdr3_aa: CASSRGQGPDTQYF

v_call: TRBV28
d_call: .
j_call: TRBJ1-1
clone_size: few
cdr3_nt: TGTGCCAGCAGGGAGGGACCGTCAGCTTTCTTT
cdr3_aa: CASREGPSAFF

v_call: TRBV28
d_call: .
j_call: TRBJ1-2
clone_size: once
cdr3_nt: TGTGCCAGTTTAGCACAGGGACGGGCCAACTATGGCTACACCTTC
cdr3_aa: CASLAQGRANYGYTF

v_call: TRBV5-1
d_call: .
j_call: TRBJ2-7
clone_size: .
cdr3_nt: TGCGCCAGCCGTTTCGCAGGATTTTACGAGCAGTACTTC
cdr3_aa: CASRFAGFYEQYF

v_call: TRBV2
d_call: .
j_call: TRBJ2-3
clone_size: few
cdr3_nt: TGTGCCAGCAGTGAAATAGGACACGGCAGCACAGATACGCAGTATTTT
cdr3_aa: CASSEIGHGSTDTQYF

v_call: TRBV7-9
d_call: TRBD2
j_call: TRBJ2-1
clone_size: .
cdr3_nt: TGTGCCAGCAAGGAGGCGGGAGGGGCCCCCAATGAGCAGTTCTTC
cdr3_aa: CASKEAGGAPNEQFF

v_call: TRBV5-1
d_call: .
j_call: TRBJ2-5
clone_size: once
cdr3_nt: TGCGCCAGCAGCTCCCAGGGGACGAGAGAGACCCAGTACTTC
cdr3_aa: CASSSQGTRETQYF

v_call: TRBV4-2
d_call: .
j_call: TRBJ1-5
clone_size: .
cdr3_nt: TGTGCCAGCAGCCTGACAGAAAAACAGCCCCAGCATTTT
cdr3_aa: CASSLTEKQPQHF

v_call: TRBV5-5
d_call: TRBD1
j_call: TRBJ1-6
clone_size: .
cdr3_nt: TGTGCCAGCAGCTGGGGAGACAGGGGGAGGAATTCCTATAATTCACCCCTCCACTTT
cdr3_aa: CASSWGDRGRNSYNSPLHF

v_call: TRBV5-5
d_call: .
j_call: TRBJ1-1
clone_size: .
cdr3_nt: TGTGCCAGCAGCGTCGGAGTGGGGGCGAACACTGAAGCTTTCTTT
cdr3_aa: CASSVGVGANTEAFF

v_call: TRBV27
d_call: .
j_call: TRBJ1-4
clone_size: .
cdr3_nt: TGTGCCAGCAGCCAGAACAGGGAAAAACTGTTTTTT
cdr3_aa: CASSQNREKLFF

v_call: TRBV12-5
d_call: TRBD2
j_call: TRBJ2-7
clone_size: .
cdr3_nt: TGTGCTAGTGGTACCGCCCTGGGCGGACTAGATAGTCCCTACGAGCAGTACTTC
cdr3_aa: CASGTALGGLDSPYEQYF

v_call: TRBV6-5
d_call: TRBD2
j_call: TRBJ2-1
clone_size: few
cdr3_nt: TGTGCCAGCAGTAAACTAGCGGGGGACTACAATGAGCAGTTCTTC
cdr3_aa: CASSKLAGDYNEQFF

v_call: TRBV30
d_call: .
j_call: TRBJ1-2
clone_size: .
cdr3_nt: TGTGCCTGGAGCTCACAGTCAGGGAGCTACACCTTC
cdr3_aa: CAWSSQSGSYTF

v_call: TRBV7-9
d_call: .
j_call: TRBJ1-2
clone_size: .
cdr3_nt: TGTGCCAGCAGCTTCCTGACCGAGGGCGGCTACACCTTC
cdr3_aa: CASSFLTEGGYTF

v_call: TRBV7-3
d_call: .
j_call: TRBJ1-6
clone_size: once
cdr3_nt: TGTGCCAGCAGCTTAACCGGTTTCGGAGTGAACTCCTATAATTCACCCCTCCACTTT
cdr3_aa: CASSLTGFGVNSYNSPLHF

v_call: TRBV7-3
d_call: .
j_call: TRBJ2-3
clone_size: .
cdr3_nt: TGTGCCAGCAGCAAGGGACACTCGGCAGATACGCAGTATTTT
cdr3_aa: CASSKGHSADTQYF

v_call: TRBV5-4
d_call: TRBD1
j_call: TRBJ2-3
clone_size: .
cdr3_nt: TGTGCCAGCAGCCCAGCTGACAGGGGGCTCCGACTTAGCACAGATACGCAGTATTTT
cdr3_aa: CASSPADRGLRLSTDTQYF

v_call: TRBV6-5
d_call: TRBD1
j_call: TRBJ1-1
clone_size: few
cdr3_nt: TGTGCCAGCAGTTACCGCACAGGGGGATACACTGAAGCTTTCTTT
cdr3_aa: CASSYRTGGYTEAFF

v_call: TRBV6-5
d_call: TRBD1
j_call: TRBJ1-6
clone_size: .
cdr3_nt: TGTGCCAGCAGTCAGGGGACAGGGGGCAGTTCACCCCTCCACTTT
cdr3_aa: CASSQGTGGSSPLHF

v_call: TRBV19
d_call: TRBD1
j_call: TRBJ2-2
clone_size: once
cdr3_nt: TGTGCCAGTAGTATGAAAATCTACAGGGGTAGTGGGTCCGGGGAGCTGTTTTTT
cdr3_aa: CASSMKIYRGSGSGELFF

v_call: TRBV5-1
d_call: .
j_call: TRBJ1-2
clone_size: few
cdr3_nt: TGCGCCAGCAGCTTGGACAGTGCCTATGGCTACACCTTC
cdr3_aa: CASSLDSAYGYTF

v_call: TRBV28
d_call: .
j_call: TRBJ2-1
clone_size: .
cdr3_nt: TGTGCCAGCTCTAGCGTCGTTGAGCAGTTCTTC
cdr3_aa: CASSSVVEQFF